A selection of T cell receptor beta chains follows, all from one sample in a study of T cells in Graves' hyperthyroidism and ophthalmopathy. TCRdb ran MiXCR on the multiplex PCR reads and lists one entry per CDR3 protein. The repertoire consists of roughly 420,000 distinct CDR3 sequences, with 15% to 18% occurring once and the leading ten covering about 14%. Sequencing input: blood. Receptors were obtained from a woman aged 18-35 years with Graves' hyperthyroidism. Each CDR3 is given with its conserved first and last residue. The order of the fields is D gene, clone size, J gene, V gene, CDR3 DNA, CDR3 protein. The D gene is left open where the match is weak. For some rows the clone size is stated as once, few or many, or as a class when expanded; others skip it.

D: -
size: -
J: TRBJ2-7
V: TRBV10-2
DNA: TGCGCCAGCAGTAAAGACCGCTTAAGCTCCTACGAGCAGTACTTC
CDR3: CASSKDRLSSYEQYF

D: TRBD1
size: -
J: TRBJ2-6
V: TRBV15
DNA: TGTGACACCGAAACAGGGGTCACTCTCGACGGGGCCAACGTCCTGACTTTC
CDR3: CDTETGVTLDGANVLTF

D: TRBD1
size: -
J: TRBJ2-3
V: TRBV14
DNA: TGTGCCAGCAGGGCGACAGGGCTGGGCACAGATACGCAGTATTTT
CDR3: CASRATGLGTDTQYF

D: TRBD1
size: many
J: TRBJ2-3
V: TRBV12-5
DNA: TGTGCTAGTGTTCCGGGGACAGGGTTTGCAGATACGCAGTATTTT
CDR3: CASVPGTGFADTQYF

D: -
size: many
J: TRBJ2-2
V: TRBV20-1
DNA: TGCAGTGCTAGAGATTATAAGACCGGGGAGCTGTTTTTT
CDR3: CSARDYKTGELFF

D: -
size: -
J: TRBJ1-4
V: TRBV18
DNA: TGTGCCAGCTCAATCCACATGGCGTCCGCTAATGAAAAACTGTTTTTT
CDR3: CASSIHMASANEKLFF

D: TRBD2
size: -
J: TRBJ2-1
V: TRBV5-1
DNA: TGCGCCAGCAGCTTGGCTGGTGGCGGGAGTGTATACAATGAGCAGTTCTTC
CDR3: CASSLAGGGSVYNEQFF

D: -
size: many
J: TRBJ1-1
V: TRBV6-1
DNA: TGTGCCAGCACACAACAGGGTCGGACCACTGAAGCTTTCTTT
CDR3: CASTQQGRTTEAFF

D: TRBD1
size: -
J: TRBJ1-1
V: TRBV2
DNA: TGTGCCAGCAGCCCGGACAGGGGTCCGAACACTGAAGCTTTCTTT
CDR3: CASSPDRGPNTEAFF

D: TRBD2
size: many
J: TRBJ2-3
V: TRBV20-1
DNA: TGCAGTGCTAGAGATAGCCAGCGGGACCCCACAGATACGCAGTATTTT
CDR3: CSARDSQRDPTDTQYF

D: -
size: many
J: TRBJ2-7
V: TRBV7-9
DNA: TGTGCCAGCAGCTTTGAAGGATACGAGCAGTACTTC
CDR3: CASSFEGYEQYF

D: -
size: -
J: TRBJ2-2
V: TRBV9
DNA: TGTGCCAGCAGCGTATATAGCGAGTTACTTGCCGGGGAGCTGTTTTTT
CDR3: CASSVYSELLAGELFF

D: -
size: few
J: TRBJ1-5
V: TRBV19
DNA: TGTGCCAGTAGTCCCCGGCCTGGGGTGGGGAATCAGCCCCAGCATTTT
CDR3: CASSPRPGVGNQPQHF

D: TRBD1
size: many
J: TRBJ2-1
V: TRBV11-2
DNA: TGTGCCAGCAGCTGGACAGGGACAGTTAATGAGCAGTTCTTC
CDR3: CASSWTGTVNEQFF

D: -
size: -
J: TRBJ2-3
V: TRBV20-1
DNA: TGCAGTGCTACCCCAGCGTCGACGGTGACAGATACGCAGTATTTT
CDR3: CSATPASTVTDTQYF

D: -
size: -
J: TRBJ2-3
V: TRBV2
DNA: TGTGCCAGCAGGGGGGAGGGGGATACGGATACGCAGTATTTT
CDR3: CASRGEGDTDTQYF

D: -
size: many
J: TRBJ1-2
V: TRBV12-5
DNA: TGTGCTAGTGGTTTGGCCCCGGGGGGGGTGGACTATGGCTACACCTTC
CDR3: CASGLAPGGVDYGYTF

D: -
size: -
J: TRBJ1-2
V: TRBV20-1
DNA: TGCAGTGCTAGAGCGTCGCACAGAGACAACTATGGCTACACCTTC
CDR3: CSARASHRDNYGYTF

D: -
size: -
J: TRBJ1-2
V: TRBV25-1
DNA: TGTGCCAGCAGTGAACAGGCTTACTATGGCTACACCTTC
CDR3: CASSEQAYYGYTF

D: TRBD2
size: many
J: TRBJ2-5
V: TRBV10-3
DNA: TGTGCCATCAGTGGGACTAGCGGCATCGGGACCCAGTACTTC
CDR3: CAISGTSGIGTQYF